These 24 T cell receptor beta chains were sequenced from one sample in a study of human T cells and chemical hapten exposure. Noted time point: pre-sensitization, week 0. Documented treatment: therapeutic diphenylcyclopropenone sensitization with weekly scalp DPC. TCRdb called the RACE reads again in MiXCR, with one record for every CDR3 protein. The sample lists 300,000 to 450,000 distinct CDR3 sequences; 4.5% to 5.5% were seen once. Sequenced material: whole blood, taken in connection with sensitization to the hapten diphenylcyclopropenone (DPC). All receptors come from a woman between 45 and 65 years old with alopecia areata. Some clones in this sample may be carry-over from other donors' samples.

In its sample, this clonotype was seen a few times. The chain uses TRBV28 and TRBJ1-5, with 9 bases aligning to TRBD1. CDR1 MDHEN and CDR2 SYDVKM come from the germline V gene. The CDR3 length is 15 residues. V was clipped by 4 bases and J by 5 bases; unmatched bases: 6. In nucleotides, the CDR3 is TGTGCCAGCAGTTCCGGGACAGGGATTGATCAGCCCCAGCATTTT. Amino acids: CASSSGTGIDQPQHF.

The chain employs TRBV20-1 and TRBJ2-7, with 9 bases that match TRBD1. V was clipped by 1 base and J by 4 bases; unmatched bases: 5. There are 14 residues in the CDR3. Germline-derived CDR1 and CDR2 are DFQATT and SNEGSKA (reference sequence). The CDR3 sequence is CSARAGTGLYEQYF. The CDR3 DNA reads as TGCAGTGCTAGAGCGGGGACAGGGTTGTACGAGCAGTACTTC.

The rearrangement joins TRBV28 to TRBJ2-4; D perhaps matches TRBD2 (6 bases). Trimming cost V 4 bases and J 2 bases, with 12 bases left between them. This CDR3 comprises 15 residues. CDR1 and CDR2 from the germline V gene are MDHEN and SYDVKM. CDR3 nucleotides: TGTGCCAGCAGTTCGAGCGGGTTGTCCAAAAACATTCAGTACTTC. Its protein is CASSSSGLSKNIQYF.

This clonotype has ten or more counts. The genes are TRBV12-3 or TRBV12-4 and TRBJ1-1, with D possibly matching TRBD1 (6 bases). The CDR3 sequence is 13 residues long. V was trimmed by 7 bases and J by 5 bases, leaving 14 bases between them. The CDR3 coding sequence is TGTGCCAGCATGGCAGGGGCTGGGACTGAAGCTTTCTTT. This encodes CASMAGAGTEAFF.

In this sample, this clonotype turned up a few times. The J gene is TRBJ2-5, the V gene TRBV7-2; weak D call: TRBD2 (5 bases). CDR1 SGHTA and CDR2 FQGNSA come from the germline V gene. Trimming took 4 bases from V and 0 from J, leaving 12 bases between them. This CDR3 contains 15 residues. The CDR3 is CASSSNGLNQETQYF. Written as DNA, the CDR3 is TGTGCCAGCAGCTCCAACGGACTGAACCAAGAGACCCAGTACTTC.

This clonotype occurred many times. The chain has TRBV7-6 and TRBJ2-6; 14 bases map to TRBD2. The CDR3 covers 17 residues. The V gene's germline CDR1 is SGHVS and CDR2 FNYEAQ. The V gene end was trimmed by 8 bases and the J gene end by 2 bases; junction bases not matched to a gene: 5. The CDR3 region is CASWGTSGRTGANVLTF. Here the CDR3 DNA reads TGTGCCAGCTGGGGGACTAGCGGGAGAACTGGGGCCAACGTCCTGACTTTC.

This clonotype has ten or more counts. J is TRBJ1-1 and V is TRBV7-9; possible D gene TRBD1, 6 bases. V was clipped by 1 base and J by 4 bases, with 16 bases between them. CDR3 size: 16 residues. Germline V gives CDR1 SEHNR, CDR2 FQNEAQ (reference sequence). CDR3 amino acids: CASSLVGRGRGTEAFF. The CDR3 DNA reads TGTGCCAGCAGCTTAGTCGGCAGGGGACGGGGCACTGAAGCTTTCTTT.

This clonotype has ten or more counts. The chain is built from TRBV12-3 or TRBV12-4 and TRBJ1-1; the D gene is possibly TRBD1 (5 bases). V was trimmed by 6 bases and J by 6 bases, leaving 11 bases between them. The CDR3 is made up of 12 amino acids. CDR3 sequence reads: CASSPGRAEAFF. CDR3 sequence (DNA): TGTGCCAGCAGCCCAGGGCGGGCTGAAGCTTTCTTT.

This clonotype was detected ten times or more. The chain is built from TRBV7-2 and TRBJ2-3; no clear D gene. Per germline, CDR1 SGHTA and CDR2 FQGNSA. The CDR3 is 12 residues long. Trimming cost V 4 bases and J 10 bases, with 12 bases left between them. CDR3 DNA: TGTGCCAGCAGCTACATCGAGAGTTCGCAGTATTTT. It codes for CASSYIESSQYF.

This clonotype appeared many times. This rearrangement joins TRBV28 to TRBJ2-7, with 10 bases aligning to TRBD2. Trimming removed 8 bases from V and 5 bases from J; junction bases left unmatched: 12. The CDR3 consists of 15 residues. The germline V gene encodes CDR1 MDHEN and CDR2 SYDVKM. Here the CDR3 reads CASRPSSGSSHEQYF. Here the CDR3 DNA reads TGTGCCAGCCGCCCTTCTAGCGGGAGTTCCCACGAGCAGTACTTC. The full variable domain, with the rest looked up from reference TRBV28 and TRBJ2-7, is DVKVTQSSRYLVKRTGEKVFLECVQDMDHENMFWYRQDPGLGLRLIYFSYDVKMKEKGDIPEGYSVSREKKERFSLILESASTNQTSMYLCASRPSSGSSHEQYFGPGTRLTVT.

The rearrangement links TRBV6-6 to TRBJ2-7; maybe TRBD2 (7 bases). Germline assignment: CDR1 MNHNY and CDR2 SVGAGI (reference sequence). The V end lost 5 bases, the J end lost 5 bases, and 16 bases lay between the germline ends. The CDR3 spans 14 residues. CDR3 region: CASSRSGEGDEQYF. Here the CDR3 DNA reads TGTGCCAGCAGTCGCTCGGGGGAGGGGGACGAGCAGTACTTC.

This clonotype was seen repeatedly, ten times or more. The chain carries TRBV7-8 and TRBJ2-6; 8 bases are shared with TRBD2. Germline CDR1 reads SGHVS; CDR2 reads FQNEAQ. J lost 0 bases, V lost 5 bases, and 15 bases had no gene match. This CDR3 comprises 20 residues. The CDR3 here is CASSPSAAGGSLSGANVLTF. CDR3 DNA sequence: TGTGCCAGCAGCCCTTCGGCCGCGGGAGGCTCCCTCTCTGGGGCCAACGTCCTGACTTTC.

This clonotype showed up just a few times. V gene TRBV28 combines with J gene TRBJ2-1, with D possibly TRBD2 on 6 matching bases. V was shortened by 5 bases and J by 5 bases, with 19 bases between the two germline ends. CDR3 length: 16 amino acids. Germline V gene data show CDR1 as MDHEN and CDR2 as SYDVKM. In DNA, the CDR3 is TGTGCCAGCAGTCAGTTGACTAGTACCGGGGACAATGAGCAGTTCTTC. Translated: CASSQLTSTGDNEQFF.

This clonotype was seen many times. The gene calls are TRBV2 and TRBJ1-1; maybe TRBD1 (6 bases). Trimming took 8 bases from V and 8 from J, leaving 15 bases between them. The CDR3 totals 12 residues. Germline values: CDR1 SNHLY, CDR2 FYNNEI. The CDR3 region is CASGRRGAEAFF. CDR3 nucleotide sequence: TGTGCCAGCGGGAGGCGGGGGGCGGAAGCTTTCTTT.

This clonotype was picked up many times. The gene calls are TRBV5-1 and TRBJ2-3, with 15 nucleotides matching TRBD2. This CDR3 is built from 17 residues. CDR1 is SGHRS, CDR2 YFSETQ, per germline. J lost 8 bases, V lost 4 bases, and 11 bases had no gene match. CDR3 loop: CASSPRTSGGATGTQYF. The CDR3 DNA sequence: TGCGCCAGCAGCCCGCGGACTAGCGGGGGGGCAACGGGTACGCAGTATTTT.

This clonotype was detected many times. This sequence joins TRBV10-3 and TRBJ2-7; D remains ambiguous. The CDR3 sequence is 12 residues long. V was clipped by 2 bases and J by 3 bases, with 5 bases between them. In germline, CDR1 is ENHRY, CDR2 SYGVKD. The DNA for the CDR3 is TGTGCCATCAGTGAGATCGGCTACGAGCAGTACTTC. It yields the protein CAISEIGYEQYF.

This clonotype was picked up a small number of times. The chain recombines TRBV4-1 with TRBJ2-2; 9 bases agree with TRBD1. CDR3 size: 14 residues. Losses at the gene ends were 8 bases for V and 5 bases for J; bases not matched to a gene: 6. The germline gives CDR1 MGHRA, CDR2 YSYEKL. Here the CDR3 DNA reads TGCGCCAGCCGCAGACAGGGGGGAACCGGGGAGCTGTTTTTT. Translated: CASRRQGGTGELFF.

This clonotype has a handful of counts. This chain links TRBV7-2 with TRBJ1-2; D is uncertain. The CDR3 loop spans 15 amino acids. V lost 4 bases and J lost 8, with 20 bases in between. Germline CDR1 SGHTA, CDR2 FQGNSA. CDR3 loop: CASSSKSYVKDGYTF. In DNA, the CDR3 is TGTGCCAGCAGCTCCAAATCTTACGTCAAGGACGGCTACACCTTC.

This clonotype turned up a few times. The rearrangement links TRBV6-6 to TRBJ1-6; TRBD1 might be the D (6 bases). V gave up 3 bases and J gave up 4 bases, with 7 bases separating them. The CDR3 covers 14 residues. CDR1 is MNHNY and CDR2 is SVGAGI in the germline V gene (reference sequence). The chain's CDR3 is CASSYQGYNSPLHF. CDR3 DNA: TGTGCCAGCAGTTATCAGGGGTATAATTCACCCCTCCACTTT.

This clonotype was observed a few times. The chain recombines TRBV20-1 with TRBJ2-2; D remains ambiguous. Germline V gene lookup returns CDR1 DFQATT and CDR2 SNEGSKA (reference sequence). The CDR3 runs 15 residues. CDR3 DNA: TGCAGCGTAAGGCCGAGCGCCTATGGAACCGGGGAGCTGTTTTTT. Amino acid sequence: CSVRPSAYGTGELFF.

This clonotype showed up just a few times. The gene calls are TRBV4-1 and TRBJ2-5; D perhaps matches TRBD2 (5 bases). Trimming removed 4 bases from V and 9 bases from J, with 15 bases in between. Germline V CDR1 and CDR2: MGHRA, YSYEKL. This CDR3 is built from 13 residues. The CDR3 DNA follows: TGCGCCAGCAGCCTGGACTCTCCCACGGCCCAGTACTTC. Its translation: CASSLDSPTAQYF.

This clonotype came up many times. The CDR3 protein is CASSTPGQGYEQYF. The CDR3 coding sequence is TGCGCCAGCAGCACTCCGGGACAGGGCTACGAGCAGTACTTC. The chain joins TRBV4-1 to TRBJ2-7, with 9 bases aligning to TRBD1. CDR3 length: 14 residues. With V trimmed by 5 bases and J by 3 bases, 5 bases remained unmatched. Germline lookup yields CDR1 MGHRA and CDR2 YSYEKL.

The table lists this clonotype with a few counts. The chain uses TRBV2 and TRBJ2-3; D may be TRBD2 (6 bases). V lost 11 bases to trimming and J lost 0 bases, with 15 bases between them. Per the germline V gene, CDR1 is SNHLY and CDR2 is FYNNEI. The CDR3 spans 14 residues. In nucleotides, the CDR3 is TGTGCCGCTGGGGAGCGGGTTAGCACAGATACGCAGTATTTT. As protein: CAAGERVSTDTQYF.

This clonotype was seen ten or more times. The chain has TRBV2 and TRBJ1-5; no clear D gene. Per the germline V gene, CDR1 is SNHLY and CDR2 is FYNNEI. The CDR3 runs to 15 residues. With 6 bases removed from V and 0 bases from J, the gap between germline ends came to 12 bases. The CDR3 DNA reads TGTGCCAGCAGCACCTCAGGCACTAGCAATCAGCCCCAGCATTTT. This codes for CASSTSGTSNQPQHF.